This TCR beta chain appears in the sequencing data of a study of beta chain features in type 1 diabetes. Study-wide results and limits: Junctions at VDJ sites from type 1 diabetes patients had fewer insertions and more deletions. Any role of HLA type in TCRB rearrangement remained unresolved here. Short templates might get an advantage during PCR, and this would be equal in patients and controls. Shortening that was moderate but significant affected the TCRB CDR3s of Type 1 diabetes patients in all four CD4+ subsets.

Reverse transcribing all isolated RNA meant expressed TCRB transcripts were sequenced. Method: immunoSEQ multiplex PCR; TCRdb's copy keeps in-frame clones and lacks some. The sample yields some 190,000 clones, 7.8% seen once. Researchers reported sorting CD4+ naive, central memory, regulatory and stem cell-like memory cells via CD45RO/CCR7/CD25/CD127/CD95/CD27. This CDR3 spans 11 amino acids. The germline CDR1 and CDR2 sequences are SGHRS and YFSETQ. V lost 4 bases, J lost 5 bases, and 4 bases lay in between. In its sample, this clone was seen a few times. Its target is unknown. The chain uses TRBV5-1 and TRBJ2-1, with D hard to call. The sample taken for sequencing was central memory CD4+ T cells from blood. This sequence was found in a middle-aged woman with type 1 diabetes. The CDR3 DNA sequence: TGCGCCAGCAGCCTCGACAATGAGCAGTTCTTC. Translation: CASSLDNEQFF.